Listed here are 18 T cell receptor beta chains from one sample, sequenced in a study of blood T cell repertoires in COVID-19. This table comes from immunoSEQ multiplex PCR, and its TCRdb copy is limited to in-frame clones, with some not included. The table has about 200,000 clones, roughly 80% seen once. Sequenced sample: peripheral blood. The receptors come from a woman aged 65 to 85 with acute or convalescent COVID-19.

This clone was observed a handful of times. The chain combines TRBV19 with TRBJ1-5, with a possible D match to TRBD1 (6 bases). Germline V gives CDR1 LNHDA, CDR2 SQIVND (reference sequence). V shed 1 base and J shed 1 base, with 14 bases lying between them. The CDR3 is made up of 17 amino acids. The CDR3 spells CASSIGARGPSNQPQHF. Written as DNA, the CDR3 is TGTGCCAGTAGTATAGGCGCCAGGGGACCCAGCAATCAGCCCCAGCATTTT.

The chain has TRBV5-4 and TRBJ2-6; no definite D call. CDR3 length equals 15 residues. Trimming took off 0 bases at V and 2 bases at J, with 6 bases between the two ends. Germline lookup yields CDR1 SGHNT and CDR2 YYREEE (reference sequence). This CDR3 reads CASSLGQAGANVLTF. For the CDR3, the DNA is TGTGCCAGCAGCTTGGGGCAGGCTGGGGCCAACGTCCTGACTTTC.

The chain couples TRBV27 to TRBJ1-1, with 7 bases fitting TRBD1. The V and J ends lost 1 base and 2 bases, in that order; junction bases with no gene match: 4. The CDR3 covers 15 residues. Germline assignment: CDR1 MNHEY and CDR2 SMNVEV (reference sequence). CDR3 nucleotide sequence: TGTGCCAGCAGTTTATTAGGGGGCAAAAACACTGAAGCTTTCTTT. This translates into CASSLLGGKNTEAFF.

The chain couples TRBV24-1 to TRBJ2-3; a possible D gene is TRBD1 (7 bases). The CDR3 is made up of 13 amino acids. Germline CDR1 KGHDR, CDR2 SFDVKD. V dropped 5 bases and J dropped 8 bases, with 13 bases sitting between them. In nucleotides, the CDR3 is TGTGCCACCAGTGGGAGGGGGCATGGTACGCAGTATTTT. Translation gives CATSGRGHGTQYF.

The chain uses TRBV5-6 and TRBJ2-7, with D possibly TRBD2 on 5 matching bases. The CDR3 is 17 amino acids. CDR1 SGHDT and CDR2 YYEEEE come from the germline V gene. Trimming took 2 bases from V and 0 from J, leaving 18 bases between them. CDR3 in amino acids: CASSLSIRGQSSYEQYV. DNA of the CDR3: TGTGCCAGCAGCTTATCCATCCGGGGTCAAAGCTCCTACGAGCAGTACGTC.

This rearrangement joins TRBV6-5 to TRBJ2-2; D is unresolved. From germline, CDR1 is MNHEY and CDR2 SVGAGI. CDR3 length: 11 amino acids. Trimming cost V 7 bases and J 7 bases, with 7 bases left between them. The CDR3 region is CASTQFGELFF. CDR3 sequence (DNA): TGTGCCAGCACACAGTTCGGGGAGCTGTTTTTT.

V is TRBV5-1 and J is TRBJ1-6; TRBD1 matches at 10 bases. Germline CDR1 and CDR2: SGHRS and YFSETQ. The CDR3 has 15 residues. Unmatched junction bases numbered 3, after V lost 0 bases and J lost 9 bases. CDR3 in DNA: TGCGCCAGCAGCTTGGGACGGGACAGGGGTTCACCCCTCCACTTT. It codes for CASSLGRDRGSPLHF.

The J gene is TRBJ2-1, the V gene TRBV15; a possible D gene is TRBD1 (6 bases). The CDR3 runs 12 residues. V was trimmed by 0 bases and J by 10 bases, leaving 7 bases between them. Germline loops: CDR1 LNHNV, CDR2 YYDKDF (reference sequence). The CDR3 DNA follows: TGTGCCACCAGCAGAGAACAGGGAGAGCAGTTCTTC. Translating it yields CATSREQGEQFF.

The CDR3 reads CASQGGGSSYNEQFF. The DNA of the CDR3 is TGTGCCAGCCAGGGCGGGGGGAGCTCCTACAATGAGCAGTTCTTC. The J gene is TRBJ2-1, the V gene TRBV14, with 8 bases fitting TRBD2. The junction had 6 bases not matched to a gene; V was cut back by 8 bases and J by 0 bases. The germline V gene has CDR1 SGHDN and CDR2 FVKESK. The CDR3 has 15 amino acids.

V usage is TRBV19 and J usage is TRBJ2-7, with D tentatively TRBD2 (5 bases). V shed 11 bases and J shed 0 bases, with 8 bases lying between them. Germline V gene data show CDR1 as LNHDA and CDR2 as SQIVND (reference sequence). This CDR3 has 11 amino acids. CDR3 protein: CAGLRSYEQYV. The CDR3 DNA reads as TGTGCCGGACTTCGCTCCTACGAGCAGTACGTC.

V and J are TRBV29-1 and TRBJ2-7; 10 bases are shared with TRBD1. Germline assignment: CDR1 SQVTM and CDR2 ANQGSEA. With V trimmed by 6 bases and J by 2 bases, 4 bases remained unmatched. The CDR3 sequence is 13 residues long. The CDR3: CSVRDRGPYEQYF. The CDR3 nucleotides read TGCAGCGTCCGGGACAGGGGCCCCTACGAGCAGTACTTC.

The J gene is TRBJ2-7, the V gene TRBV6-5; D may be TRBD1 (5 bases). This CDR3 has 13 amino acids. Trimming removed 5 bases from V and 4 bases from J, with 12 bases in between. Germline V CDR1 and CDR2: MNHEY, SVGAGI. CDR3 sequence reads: CASSPGPRYEQYV. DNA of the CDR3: TGTGCCAGCAGTCCAGGGCCGCGGTACGAGCAGTACGTC.

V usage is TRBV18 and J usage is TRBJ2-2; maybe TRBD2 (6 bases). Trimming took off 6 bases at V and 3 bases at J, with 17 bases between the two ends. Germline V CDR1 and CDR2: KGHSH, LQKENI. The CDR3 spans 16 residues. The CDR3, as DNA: TGTGCCAGCTCCCTAGCGCCCCCCCCGGACACCGGGGAGCTGTTTTTT. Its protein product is CASSLAPPPDTGELFF.

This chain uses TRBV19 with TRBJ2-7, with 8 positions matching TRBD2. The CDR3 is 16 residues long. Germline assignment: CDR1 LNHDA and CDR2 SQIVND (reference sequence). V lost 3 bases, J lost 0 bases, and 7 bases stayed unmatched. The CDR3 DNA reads TGTGCCAGTAGTATTTTCGGTAGCGGGACCTCCTACGAGCAGTACTTC. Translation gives CASSIFGSGTSYEQYF.

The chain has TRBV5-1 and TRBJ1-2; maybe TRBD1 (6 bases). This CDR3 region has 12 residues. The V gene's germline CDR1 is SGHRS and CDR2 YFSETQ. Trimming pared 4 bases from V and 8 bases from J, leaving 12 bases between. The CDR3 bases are TGCGCCAGCAGCGAACAGGGAAGCGGCTACACCTTC. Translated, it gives CASSEQGSGYTF.

CDR3 nucleotide sequence: TGTGCCAGCAGCCGAATAGTCCCCGGGGAGCTGTTTTTT. Its translation: CASSRIVPGELFF. The chain uses TRBV7-2 and TRBJ2-2; D not resolved. The V and J ends lost 5 bases and 6 bases respectively, with 10 bases between them. The germline V gene has CDR1 SGHTA and CDR2 FQGNSA. The CDR3 is 13 residues long.

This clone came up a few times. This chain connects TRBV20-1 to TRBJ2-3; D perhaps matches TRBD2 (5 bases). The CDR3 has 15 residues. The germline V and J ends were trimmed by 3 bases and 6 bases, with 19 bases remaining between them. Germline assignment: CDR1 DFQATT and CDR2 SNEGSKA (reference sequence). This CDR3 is CSASIGGLLEDTQYF. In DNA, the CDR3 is TGCAGTGCTAGTATCGGAGGACTCCTCGAGGATACGCAGTATTTT.

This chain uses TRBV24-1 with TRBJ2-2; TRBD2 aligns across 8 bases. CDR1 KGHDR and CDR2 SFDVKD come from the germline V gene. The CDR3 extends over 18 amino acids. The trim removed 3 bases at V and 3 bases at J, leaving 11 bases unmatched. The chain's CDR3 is CATSDPSGRGGYTGELFF. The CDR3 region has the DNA TGTGCCACCAGTGATCCTAGCGGGCGGGGAGGTTACACCGGGGAGCTGTTTTTT.